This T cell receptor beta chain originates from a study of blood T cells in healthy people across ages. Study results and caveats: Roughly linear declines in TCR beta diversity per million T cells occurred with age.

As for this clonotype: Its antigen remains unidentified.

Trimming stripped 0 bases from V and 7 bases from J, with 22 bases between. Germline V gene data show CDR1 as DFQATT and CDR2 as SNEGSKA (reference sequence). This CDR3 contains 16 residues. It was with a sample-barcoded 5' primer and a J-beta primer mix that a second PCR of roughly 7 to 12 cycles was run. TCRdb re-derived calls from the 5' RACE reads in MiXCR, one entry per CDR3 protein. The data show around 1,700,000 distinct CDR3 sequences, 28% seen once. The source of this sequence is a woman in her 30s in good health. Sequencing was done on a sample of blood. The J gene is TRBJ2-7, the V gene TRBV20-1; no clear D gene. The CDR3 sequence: CSARDTWSSQYNEQYF. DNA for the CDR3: TGCAGTGCTAGAGATACCTGGAGTTCACAATACAATGAGCAGTACTTC.